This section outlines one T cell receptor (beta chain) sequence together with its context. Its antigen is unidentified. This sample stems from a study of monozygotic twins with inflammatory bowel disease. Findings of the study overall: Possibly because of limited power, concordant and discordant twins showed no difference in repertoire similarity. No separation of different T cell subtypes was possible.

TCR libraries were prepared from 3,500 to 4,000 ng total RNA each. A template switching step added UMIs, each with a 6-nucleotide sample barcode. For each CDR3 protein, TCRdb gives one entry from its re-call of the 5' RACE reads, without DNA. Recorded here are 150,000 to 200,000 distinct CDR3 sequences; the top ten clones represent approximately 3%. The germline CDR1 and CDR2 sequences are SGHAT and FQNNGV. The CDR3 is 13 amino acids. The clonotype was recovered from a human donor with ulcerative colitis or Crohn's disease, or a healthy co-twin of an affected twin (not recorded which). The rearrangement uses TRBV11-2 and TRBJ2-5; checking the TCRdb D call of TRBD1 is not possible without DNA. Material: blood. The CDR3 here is CASSSPDGETQYF.